This TCR beta chain is from a study of T cell repertoires in cytomegalovirus infection. Study-level findings and limits: Public TCR beta family frequency separated CMV-and-HLA carriers, including in an independent cohort. Dominating the ex vivo response were TCR beta clonotypes that were CMV-specific and HLA-C-restricted.

TCRdb analysed the reads with MiXCR anew, one entry per CDR3 protein. The table includes approximately 43,000 distinct CDR3 sequences, 20% detected once. This clonotype was observed many times. Its antigen remains unknown. The sample comprised PBMCs, sequenced either directly or after in vitro stimulation (not recorded which). The source of this sequence is a human donor in good health (CMV status not recorded). Some clones in this sample may be carry-over from other donors' samples.

DNA of the CDR3: TGTGCCAGCAGCTCCCCCGCGGGAGCTAGCAACAATGAGCAGTTCTTC. This sequence encodes CASSSPAGASNNEQFF. The chain couples TRBV7-6 to TRBJ2-1; 7 bases are shared with TRBD2. The CDR3 has 16 amino acids. CDR1 and CDR2 from the germline V gene are SGHVS and FNYEAQ. Germline trimming cut 4 bases from V and 5 bases from J; bases unmatched to any gene: 11.